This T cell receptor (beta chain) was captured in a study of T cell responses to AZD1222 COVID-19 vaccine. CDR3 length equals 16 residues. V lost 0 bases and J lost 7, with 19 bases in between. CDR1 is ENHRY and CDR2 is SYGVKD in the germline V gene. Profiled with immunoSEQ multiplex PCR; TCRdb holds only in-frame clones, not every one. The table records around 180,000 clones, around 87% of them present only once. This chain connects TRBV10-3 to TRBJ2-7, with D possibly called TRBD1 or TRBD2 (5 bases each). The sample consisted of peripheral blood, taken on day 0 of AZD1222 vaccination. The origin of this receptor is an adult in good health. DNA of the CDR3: TGTGCCATCAGTGAGTCGCGGGCAGGGCAAACAGCAGAGCAGTACTTC. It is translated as CAISESRAGQTAEQYF.